Included here is one T cell receptor (beta chain) sequence, with context. This specimen comes from a study of T cells after yellow fever vaccination. The wider study: It was SMART-Seq v4 Ultra Low Input that prepared the fractions with low cell numbers. Study findings and constraints: In post-booster samples, most primary-vaccination clones reappeared (approximately 97% CD4, over 70% CD8). It was a weaker secondary response, yet one that peaked faster, at day 5 versus 15.

Losses at the gene ends were 6 bases for V and 6 bases for J; bases not matched to a gene: 5. Germline V gives CDR1 LNHDA, CDR2 SQIVND (reference sequence). CDR3 length: 13 residues. TCRdb redid the calling of the 5' RACE reads with MiXCR, one entry per CDR3 protein. The table has under 50,000 distinct CDR3 sequences, 5.5% to 8% seen once. The chain carries TRBV19 and TRBJ2-1, with 7 positions matching TRBD2. This receptor was identified in a man aged 25-40 years who received the YFV17D yellow fever vaccine. This material consisted of PBMCs, either bulk or a sorted T-cell subset (CD4+, CD8+, memory, or dextramer-sorted; not recorded which), taken 45 days after the yellow fever booster vaccination. The CDR3 protein is CASRWGGTNEQFF. The CDR3, as DNA: TGTGCCAGTAGATGGGGGGGGACCAATGAGCAGTTCTTC.